This TCR beta chain comes out of a study of blood T cell repertoires in COVID-19. Study-wide context: The cDNA or gDNA used as material had been derived from T cells, B-cell-depleted T cells, or PBMCs.

Trimming cost V 6 bases and J 4 bases; bases outside gene matches: 10. Germline CDR1 reads MNHEY; CDR2 reads SMNVEV (reference sequence). The CDR3 totals 15 residues. Clinical history as reported by participants underpinned cohort assignment. Method: immunoSEQ multiplex PCR; TCRdb's copy keeps in-frame clones and lacks some. The data contain tens of thousands of clones, 85% to 90% of them singletons. This clone was seen once. Input material: PBMCs or T cells enriched from blood (not recorded which). This chain links TRBV27 with TRBJ2-3, with TRBD2 matching 7 bases. The receptor was isolated from a woman aged 45-60 years with acute COVID-19. For the CDR3, the DNA is TGTGCCAGCAGCCCTCGGGGGAGGGCCCCAGATACGCAGTATTTT. Translating it yields CASSPRGRAPDTQYF.